This T cell receptor (beta chain) was observed in a study of molecular identifiers for immune sequencing clone quantification listed by TCRdb under 2018. Turning to the overall study: For a replicate experiment, RNA from roughly 18,000 or 92,000 naive CD8 T cells was divided into five aliquots, and four of the five aliquots were sequenced. This methods study benchmarked molecular-identifier clustering-based TCR repertoire sequencing (MIDCIRS) and TCR RNA copy counting, using CD8 T cells to do so.

Libraries of naive CD8 T cells were generated from roughly 20,000 to 1,000,000 sorted cells, with 10%, 30% or 50% of the purified RNA used. On a BD FACSAria II, naive CD8 T cells were FACS-sorted as CD8+CD4-CCR7+CD45RA+ and collected into RLT Plus buffer. Detection sensitivity was tested by spiking Jurkat RNA equal to ten or so TCR copies' worth into samples containing roughly 19,000-1,100,000 naive CD8 T cells. CD8 T cells were enriched using RosetteSep CD8+ T Cell Enrichment Cocktail and Ficoll-Paque, and the enriched cells then underwent ACK red cell lysis. The method behind the library was PCR. TCRdb records Illumina HiSeq 4000 as the sequencer. Bulk TCR libraries were made following a previously described method, with the TCR primers given in Table S5. Total RNA was purified with the Qiagen AllPrep DNA/RNA kit. Before analysis, reads from multiple sequencing runs of one library were combined. The paper's processing steps were these. Only reads with exact TCR constant sequence were kept, trimmed to 150 nt, and grouped by their 12-nt molecular barcodes. Reads in each barcode group were sub-clustered using a 15% Levenshtein threshold, and a quality-weighted consensus sequence was built for each RNA molecule. Non-functional sequences were discarded, and so were lower-count sequences lying one edit away from another sequence. On the basis of fitting two negative binomial distributions, barcode sub-clusters with fewer than 20% of the maximum read count were discarded. TCRdb itself trimmed the public reads at Q25 with fastp, ran MiXCR and retained productive beta chains. Every CDR3 protein is listed once, alongside the most common genes and DNA of its rows. The V and J calls and clone size are TCRdb's, not the authors'. The sample contains around 65,000 distinct CDR3 sequences, around a sixth of them found a single time. The ten largest account for less than 2% of the sample.

The paper's findings and limits, for the study overall: In CMV-specific effector cells, clones with more than 20 RNA copies accounted for over 97% of molecules, whereas in naive cells such clones accounted for under 1%. When barcode sub-clustering was left out, chimeric consensus sequences inflated TCR diversity, with chimeras reaching as high as 47%. Highly expanded clone sizes could be underestimated if identical TCR molecules share a barcode. About three recovered TCR RNA copies per cell were obtained by modeling, versus about ten by digital PCR, implying a capture efficiency of about 30%. The naive libraries included spiked-in Jurkat TCR RNA (roughly 11 copies' worth), and this RNA is not part of the donor repertoire. Spiked-in Jurkat TCR RNA equivalent to a single cell was reported to be detectable even among 850,000 to 1,000,000 naive CD8 T cells.

This clonotype was observed at least ten times. Its specific antigen is unknown. There are no base qualities to consult, and no much larger clone falls within one base. The CDR3 spans 19 residues, from the cysteine through the phenylalanine. Only the CDR3 DNA stays, 57 bases, in frame from base 1. V ends up 1 base short and J 6 bases short, with an unmatched junction base count of 10. CDR1 and CDR2 (SGHAT, FQNNGV) derive from the germline V gene. The sample taken for sequencing was naive CD8+ T cells from blood, with Jurkat cell RNA spiked in. Taken with the paper, the label for cell subset or site translates to: FACS-sorted CD8+CD4-CCR7+CD45RA+ naive T cells. Here the chain combines TRBV11-2 and TRBJ2-3; TRBD2 matches 16 bases in the middle. This sequence originates from a human donor in good health. Some libraries in this study had Jurkat cell RNA spiked in. CDR3 reads: CASSLGPPGLAGGLDTQYF. The DNA is TGTGCCAGCAGCTTAGGCCCGCCGGGACTAGCGGGAGGGCTGGATACGCAGTATTTT.